The clone carrying this TCR beta chain occurred many times. Its specificity is unknown. CDR3 length equals 14 residues. Germline values: CDR1 SQVTM, CDR2 ANQGSEA. V was shortened by 4 bases and J by 6 bases, with 17 bases between the two germline ends. The source of the sample is a study of early T cells in non-severe SARS-CoV-2 infection. Study details: The study sequenced bulk RNA from unsorted whole blood, with chains unpaired.

Unique molecular identifier tags were affixed to discrete cDNA molecules. TCRdb re-derived calls from the 5' RACE reads in MiXCR, one entry per CDR3 protein. The data contain some 50,000 distinct CDR3 sequences, around 8.4% of them singletons. Overall study results and limits: There was a bias toward anti-spike CD8 responses in VDJdb matching, which missed private and CD4 specificities.

This chain links TRBV29-1 with TRBJ2-3; D ambiguous. The clonotype originates from an adult who was a healthcare worker with PCR-confirmed SARS-CoV-2 infection or an uninfected control (not recorded which). The specimen was whole blood. The CDR3 nucleotides read TGCAGCGTTGTAGACGGTAACCTCCGGGATACGCAGTATTTT. It specifies CSVVDGNLRDTQYF.